The 28 T cell receptor beta chains given below trace back to one sample, sequenced in a study of beta chain features in type 1 diabetes. Study-level points and caveats: TCRB CDR3s were moderately but significantly shorter in Type 1 diabetes patients in all four CD4+ subsets.

These receptors' targets are unknown. Expressed TCRB transcripts were sequenced because the isolated RNA had all been reverse transcribed beforehand. Clones were read by immunoSEQ multiplex PCR, and TCRdb kept only the in-frame ones, dropping some. The sample lists 550,000 to 850,000 clones; about an eighth were seen once. Sample: naive CD4+ T cells from blood. These receptors were collected from a man younger than 30 with type 1 diabetes.

This clone was seen more than once but under ten times. The chain couples TRBV30 to TRBJ2-5; D might be TRBD2 (5 bases). The CDR3 loop spans 12 amino acids. Germline loops: CDR1 GTSNPN, CDR2 SVGIG (reference sequence). Between the trimmed V and J ends, which lost 2 bases and 5 bases, there was a span of 9 bases. CDR3 amino acids: CAWSLAWETQYF. The DNA of the CDR3 is TGTGCCTGGAGTTTAGCGTGGGAGACCCAGTACTTC.

This clone has just a few counts. The chain is built from TRBV6-4 and TRBJ2-5, with 16 bases lining up with TRBD2. CDR3 length: 16 residues. Trimming removed 6 bases from V and 3 bases from J; junction bases left unmatched: 4. CDR1 and CDR2 from the germline V gene are MRHNA and SNTAGT. The CDR3 region is CASRGLAGGPEETQYF. In DNA form, the CDR3 reads TGTGCCAGCAGGGGACTAGCGGGGGGGCCTGAAGAGACCCAGTACTTC.

The chain uses TRBV5-4 and TRBJ1-6; D call uncertain. Germline V gene data show CDR1 as SGHNT and CDR2 as YYREEE (reference sequence). This CDR3 spans 12 amino acids. Deletions cut 0 bases from V and 10 bases from J, with 5 bases between. CDR3 nucleotide sequence: TGTGCCAGCAGCTTGGGAAGATCACCCCTCCACTTT. Translated, it gives CASSLGRSPLHF.

CDR3 DNA sequence: TGCGCCAGCAGCCTGGGGCCGGGTTTGAACACCATATATTTT. Its protein product is CASSLGPGLNTIYF. This chain uses TRBV5-1 with TRBJ1-3, with a weak D call TRBD1 (5 bases). Per germline, CDR1 SGHRS and CDR2 YFSETQ. CDR3 length: 14 amino acids. Between the trimmed V and J ends, which lost 4 bases and 7 bases, there was a span of 15 bases.

This clone showed up just a few times. The chain is built from TRBV30 and TRBJ1-1, with D perhaps matching TRBD1 (5 bases). The germline V gene has CDR1 GTSNPN and CDR2 SVGIG (reference sequence). Trimming took 4 bases from V and 0 from J, leaving 15 bases between them. This CDR3 is 15 amino acids long. The CDR3 sequence is CAWIRTGLMNTEAFF. The DNA of the CDR3 is TGTGCCTGGATCCGAACAGGTCTAATGAACACTGAAGCTTTCTTT.

The chain joins TRBV11-3 to TRBJ2-7; a possible D gene is TRBD2 (5 bases). V was cut by 2 bases and J by 3 bases, with 11 bases left in between. In germline, CDR1 is SGHNT, CDR2 YENEEA. This CDR3 comprises 14 residues. The CDR3 spells CASSLSTEGYEQYF. CDR3 coding DNA: TGTGCCAGCAGCTTATCGACCGAGGGCTACGAGCAGTACTTC.

This clone was counted a few times. This chain joins TRBV7-2 and TRBJ2-2; 9 bases match TRBD2. From germline, CDR1 is SGHTA and CDR2 FQGNSA. Germline trimming cut 3 bases from V and 5 bases from J; bases unmatched to any gene: 4. The CDR3 covers 15 residues. The CDR3 DNA follows: TGTGCCAGCAGCTTGGGACTAGCCTCGACCGGGGAGCTGTTTTTT. This gives the protein CASSLGLASTGELFF.

The sample holds a few counts of this clone. The chain carries TRBV28 and TRBJ2-7, with a weak D call TRBD2 (6 bases). The germline CDR1 and CDR2 sequences are MDHEN and SYDVKM. The V gene lost 5 bases and the J gene lost 0 bases, with 14 bases spanning the gap. CDR3 length: 15 residues. The CDR3: CASSPPDYSSYEQYF. In DNA, the CDR3 is TGTGCCAGCAGTCCCCCGGACTATTCCTCCTACGAGCAGTACTTC.

The CDR3 loop is CAWSEAGGTNEKLFF. The CDR3 coding sequence is TGTGCCTGGAGTGAGGCAGGGGGTACTAATGAAAAACTGTTTTTT. The V and J genes are TRBV30 and TRBJ1-4; 7 bases align to TRBD1. The CDR3 has 15 amino acids. After removal of 1 base from V and 2 bases from J, the junction contained 4 bases not matched to a gene. Germline-derived CDR1 and CDR2 are GTSNPN and SVGIG (reference sequence).

DNA of the CDR3: TGTGCCAGCAGTGAAACGACAGGGGGAGGGAGCTACACCTTC. Amino acids: CASSETTGGGSYTF. V and J are TRBV6-1 and TRBJ1-2; TRBD1 agrees at 9 bases. Germline V lookup: CDR1 MNHNS, CDR2 SASEGT. The length of the CDR3 is 14 residues. The ends lost 2 bases at V and 9 bases at J; junction bases unmatched: 7.

The rearrangement joins TRBV5-1 to TRBJ1-1, with 10 positions matching TRBD1. The junction had 15 bases not matched to a gene; V was cut back by 4 bases and J by 0 bases. The germline V gene has CDR1 SGHRS and CDR2 YFSETQ. The CDR3 consists of 19 residues. CDR3 nucleotide sequence: TGCGCCAGCAGCGAACCTCGGACAGGGGGTACGAGGATGAACACTGAAGCTTTCTTT. It codes for CASSEPRTGGTRMNTEAFF. Variable domain in full (rest from reference TRBV5-1 and TRBJ1-1): KAGVTQTPRYLIKTRGQQVTLSCSPISGHRSVSWYQQTPGQGLQFLFEYFSETQRNKGNFPGRFSGRQFSNSRSEMNVSTLELGDSALYLCASSEPRTGGTRMNTEAFFGQGTRLTVV.

This rearrangement joins TRBV6-6 to TRBJ1-5; D is undetermined. V was cut by 5 bases and J by 5 bases, with 7 bases left in between. The CDR3 spans 12 residues. Germline CDR1 MNHNY, CDR2 SVGAGI (reference sequence). The CDR3 DNA sequence: TGTGCCAGCAGTAACGGGGATCAGCCCCAGCATTTT. Protein: CASSNGDQPQHF.

The chain uses TRBV27 and TRBJ2-7; TRBD1 matches 7 bases. CDR1 and CDR2 from the germline V gene are MNHEY and SMNVEV (reference sequence). This CDR3 contains 15 residues. The V gene end was trimmed by 3 bases and the J gene end by 1 base; junction bases not matched to a gene: 6. Written as DNA, the CDR3 is TGTGCCAGCAGTTTCGCAGGGGGTAGGTCCTACGAGCAGTACTTC. Translated: CASSFAGGRSYEQYF.

The J gene is TRBJ2-2, the V gene TRBV14, with 8 nucleotides matching TRBD1. Germline V lookup: CDR1 SGHDN, CDR2 FVKESK. The CDR3 is made up of 15 amino acids. Losses at the gene ends were 5 bases for V and 1 base for J; bases not matched to a gene: 3. CDR3: CASSYDRGNTGELFF. In nucleotides, the CDR3 is TGTGCCAGCAGCTACGACAGGGGGAACACCGGGGAGCTGTTTTTT.

This clone was seen more than once but under ten times. This chain joins TRBV7-9 and TRBJ1-4; possible D gene TRBD1, 5 bases. V was pared by 6 bases and J by 6 bases, with 17 bases between. This CDR3 is built from 15 residues. Germline V gives CDR1 SEHNR, CDR2 FQNEAQ (reference sequence). CDR3: CASSSSQAFHEKLFF. CDR3 coding DNA: TGTGCCAGCAGTTCCTCACAGGCTTTTCATGAAAAACTGTTTTTT.

The chain joins TRBV10-3 to TRBJ2-5; no clear D gene. This CDR3 spans 13 amino acids. Germline assignment: CDR1 ENHRY and CDR2 SYGVKD. V was clipped by 10 bases and J by 3 bases, with 15 bases between them. The CDR3 spells CATGPFQEETQYF. CDR3 sequence (DNA): TGTGCCACCGGACCCTTCCAGGAAGAGACCCAGTACTTC.

The CDR3 DNA follows: TGTGCCAGCAGCATCCAGTCGGGGAACACTGAAGCTTTCTTT. Translated, it gives CASSIQSGNTEAFF. The chain couples TRBV9 to TRBJ1-1; no clear D. The CDR3 consists of 14 residues. The germline CDR1 and CDR2 sequences are SGDLS and YYNGEE. V was shortened by 4 bases and J by 1 base, with 11 bases between the two germline ends.

This clone was detected only a few times. The chain employs TRBV6-1 and TRBJ1-5; D is uncertain. This CDR3 spans 15 amino acids. Germline lookup yields CDR1 MNHNS and CDR2 SASEGT. V lost 2 bases to trimming and J lost 9 bases, with 17 bases between them. CDR3 bases: TGTGCCAGCAGTGAATTGTTGGGTGGCGTCGGGCCCCAGCATTTT. It codes for CASSELLGGVGPQHF.

In this sample, this clone turned up a few times. V gene TRBV7-8 combines with J gene TRBJ1-5; a weak D match, TRBD1 (6 bases). V was cut by 0 bases and J by 5 bases, with 11 bases left in between. The CDR3 is made up of 15 amino acids. Germline V gene sequence: CDR1 SGHVS, CDR2 FQNEAQ. The CDR3 sequence: CASSLALGGHQPQHF. CDR3 DNA: TGTGCCAGCAGCTTAGCGCTCGGGGGGCATCAGCCCCAGCATTTT.

This clone was detected only a few times. The gene calls are TRBV6-6 and TRBJ2-3, with D uncertain. Trimming removed 2 bases at V and 6 bases at J, with 12 bases between. The CDR3 has 14 residues. Germline V lookup: CDR1 MNHNY, CDR2 SVGAGI (reference sequence). CDR3 residues: CASSYGSGQDTQYF. In DNA, the CDR3 is TGTGCCAGCAGTTACGGGTCGGGTCAGGATACGCAGTATTTT.

This clone was seen a handful of times. This chain connects TRBV7-2 to TRBJ2-7, with a possible D match to TRBD1 (7 bases). Trimming cost V 5 bases and J 3 bases, with 14 bases left between them. Looked up from germline, CDR1 is SGHTA and CDR2 is FQGNSA. The CDR3 length is 14 residues. DNA for the CDR3: TGTGCCAGCAGCGACCGACAGGGAGGCTACGAGCAGTACTTC. It is translated as CASSDRQGGYEQYF.

With respect to this clone: The sample carries other DNA sequences with the same CDR3. In DNA, the CDR3 is TGCAGTGCTAGTGGATACACTGAAGCTTTCTTT. Translated: CSASGYTEAFF. V and J are TRBV20-1 and TRBJ1-1; no clear D. Trimming shortened V by 3 bases and J by 3 bases, and 5 bases separated the two germline ends. The CDR3 has 11 amino acids. Germline CDR1 DFQATT, CDR2 SNEGSKA (reference sequence).

The gene calls are TRBV19 and TRBJ1-5; 7 bases are shared with TRBD1. The CDR3 is 13 amino acids. V lost 5 bases, J lost 9 bases, and 7 bases stayed unmatched. Germline V CDR1 and CDR2: LNHDA, SQIVND (reference sequence). The CDR3 region has the DNA TGTGCCAGTAGTGCGACAGGGTGGCCGCCCCAGCATTTT. Protein sequence: CASSATGWPPQHF.

In this sample, this clone turned up a few times. The V and J genes are TRBV27 and TRBJ1-1; no clear D gene. CDR1 MNHEY and CDR2 SMNVEV come from the germline V gene (reference sequence). Trimming stripped 2 bases from V and 5 bases from J, with 3 bases between. The CDR3 length is 11 residues. The DNA of the CDR3 is TGTGCCAGCAGTTTAGGGACTGAAGCTTTCTTT. It is translated as CASSLGTEAFF.

This chain connects TRBV7-8 to TRBJ2-4; D not resolved. With 3 bases removed from V and 7 bases from J, the gap between germline ends came to 4 bases. This CDR3 is 11 amino acids long. Per germline, CDR1 SGHVS and CDR2 FQNEAQ. CDR3 amino acids: CASSLGNIQYF. DNA for the CDR3: TGTGCCAGCAGCTTGGGGAACATTCAGTACTTC.

This clone showed up just a few times. The chain has TRBV11-3 and TRBJ1-4; no firm D call. The CDR3 sequence is 13 residues long. CDR1 is SGHNT, CDR2 YENEEA, per germline. V was shortened by 5 bases and J by 7 bases, with 11 bases between the two germline ends. This CDR3 is CASSRPSGEKLFF. The CDR3 DNA reads TGTGCCAGCAGCCGGCCCTCCGGTGAAAAACTGTTTTTT.

This clone was observed a handful of times. Here the CDR3 reads CASSLVGSFGPADTQYF. CDR3 in DNA: TGCGCCAGCAGCTTGGTGGGTTCCTTTGGCCCAGCAGATACGCAGTATTTT. The V call is TRBV5-1, the J call TRBJ2-3, with no clear D. Germline assignment: CDR1 SGHRS and CDR2 YFSETQ. V lost 0 bases and J lost 4, with 18 bases in between. CDR3 size: 17 residues.

This clone was observed a handful of times. The V gene is TRBV6-5, the J gene TRBJ1-4; the D is unclear. The CDR3 length is 14 residues. V dropped 5 bases and J dropped 0 bases, with 7 bases sitting between them. Germline lookup yields CDR1 MNHEY and CDR2 SVGAGI. The CDR3 protein is CASSTTATNEKLFF. The CDR3 DNA sequence: TGTGCCAGCAGTACCACAGCAACTAATGAAAAACTGTTTTTT.